The rows below give T cell receptor beta chains drawn from one sample of a study of OX40 agonist ivuxolimab in advanced cancers. Data came from immunoSEQ multiplex PCR; TCRdb stores just in-frame clones and leaves some out. This table holds under 95,000 clones, 91% found once. The material sequenced was CD4+ or CD8+ T cells sorted from blood, taken in a trial of the OX40 agonist ivuxolimab. The receptors were sampled from an adult with an advanced solid tumor such as melanoma, head and neck, liver or kidney cancer. The CDR3 runs from the conserved cysteine through the conserved F or W. The D gene is left open where the match is weak. For some rows the clone size is stated as once, few or many, or as a class when expanded; others skip it.

TRBD2,NA,TRBV7-6,CASSLSVASSGTSYNEQFF
NA,NA,TRBV29-1,CSARDFNTGELFF
NA,NA,TRBV5-4,CASSRLVTGANVLTF
TRBD2,NA,TRBV7-2,CASSSTSGEQYF
NA,NA,TRBV28,CASTGSYNEQFF
NA,NA,TRBV5-1,CASSPLGYEQYF
NA,NA,TRBV6-1,CASSERGGDYQPQHF
TRBD1,NA,TRBV18,CASSPGQGMNEQFF
NA,NA,TRBV7-8,CASSPLAVSSYEQYF
NA,few,TRBV15,CATSINLGNEQFF
TRBD2,NA,TRBV27,CASSLQWGLAYNEQFF
NA,once,TRBV2,CASIHRGMNTEAFF
TRBD1,once,TRBV27,CASSPGQGHEQYF
TRBD2,NA,TRBV6-6,CASSSSASGRAEQFF
NA,once,TRBV6-4,CASSDSRETSGQETQYF
TRBD2,NA,TRBV30,CAWSVLAGDYEQYF
NA,NA,TRBV11-2,CASSLGVNTEAFF
NA,once,TRBV9,CASSVEWPPTSGYTF
NA,NA,TRBV11-3,CASSLLLGQGHEQYF
NA,NA,TRBV6-5,CASSYVAGTQYF
NA,NA,TRBV4-1,CASSQDVGGGYSPLHF
NA,few,TRBV7-9,CASSLQGGQYF
NA,NA,TRBV18,CASSPTSNNEQFF
NA,NA,TRBV9,CASSVAGVYNEQFF
NA,NA,TRBV5-1,CASSLALGHPYGYTF
TRBD1,NA,TRBV19,CASSETGTANYNEQFF
NA,once,TRBV7-9,CASANRDHNEKLFF
TRBD1,NA,TRBV28,CASSSPRWEGGDEQFF
NA,NA,TRBV7-9,CASSLAGEDTIYF
NA,NA,TRBV27,CASSLGGASTDTQYF